This T cell receptor beta chain was observed in a study of STAT5B mutations in CD4+ large granular lymphocyte leukemia. Overall study findings and caveats: 25% of private leukemic clonotypes occurred rarely in other patients' non-leukemic repertoires.

Germline V gene data show CDR1 as SGHDT and CDR2 as YYEEEE. The ends were cut back, 3 bases at V and 0 bases at J, with 6 bases in the middle. This CDR3 has 13 residues. Notes on this clone: The antigen is not known.

Control samples were healthy donors' buffy coats. Profiled with immunoSEQ multiplex PCR; TCRdb holds only in-frame clones, not every one. The sample holds around 33,000 clones, 76% seen once. This TCR came from a human donor in good health. V usage is TRBV5-6 and J usage is TRBJ1-1; no clear D gene. The sequencing input was CD4+ T cells from blood buffy coats. CDR3 region: CASSSTVNTEAFF. CDR3 nucleotides: TGTGCCAGCAGCTCTACAGTGAACACTGAAGCTTTCTTT.